This T cell receptor (beta chain) was captured by sequencing in a study of blood T cell repertoires in COVID-19. The Seattle patients joined while their infection was active and were tracked longitudinally afterward. The germline CDR1 and CDR2 sequences are SNHLY and FYNNEI. The CDR3 runs 15 residues. J gave up 3 bases and V 6 bases, and 7 bases lay outside the gene matches. The method was immunoSEQ multiplex PCR; TCRdb's version includes in-frame clones alone and lacks a portion of them. The table has hundreds of thousands of clones, roughly 88% seen once. The sample consisted of peripheral blood. The clonotype originates from a woman in her 70s with COVID-19, enrolled during active disease. The chain uses TRBV2 and TRBJ2-2, with 7 nucleotides matching TRBD1. The CDR3 nucleotides read TGTGCCAGCAGCGTGTCGACAGGGTACACCGGGGAGCTGTTTTTT. Protein sequence: CASSVSTGYTGELFF.